This T cell receptor beta chain appears in the sequencing data of a study of shared T cell receptors in the human thymus. Clones were read by immunoSEQ multiplex PCR, and TCRdb kept only the in-frame ones, dropping some. The sample includes roughly 660,000 clones, over 75% seen only once; the top ten take about 0.01%. CDR1 is MNHEY and CDR2 is SMNVEV in the germline V gene (reference sequence). The CDR3 extends over 16 amino acids. The V gene end was trimmed by 6 bases and the J gene end by 2 bases; junction bases not matched to a gene: 6. These data were also reused for a study on human thymus T cells. That paper states: Unrelated individuals were reported by related research to share highly overlapping thymic repertoires.

Sequenced sample: thymocytes. V is TRBV27 and J is TRBJ2-3, with TRBD2 matching over 12 bases. The clonotype comes from a boy under three years old with a congenital heart defect. The CDR3: CASRPGLAGYTDTQYF. In DNA, the CDR3 is TGTGCCAGCAGACCTGGACTAGCGGGATACACAGATACGCAGTATTTT.